The following is a T cell receptor beta chain sequence with its context. Its antigen is currently unknown. This sample is part of a study of OX40 agonist ivuxolimab in advanced cancers. As for the study in general: Every patient in dose escalation had hepatocellular carcinoma, melanoma, renal cell or head and neck cancer. Previous treatment with anti-PD-1, anti-PD-L1 or anti-CTLA-4 therapy was allowed; about 44% had received some. Partial responses were seen in three patients, one with hepatocellular carcinoma and two with cutaneous melanoma. Study observations and caveats: CD8+ T cells were the subset that, on average, had more expanded clones than CD4+.

Only in-frame clones appear in the TCRdb table, and some are missing; sequencing was by immunoSEQ multiplex PCR. The sample holds about 110,000 clones, 90% seen once. This CDR3 comprises 15 residues. CDR1 LNHDA and CDR2 SQIVND come from the germline V gene (reference sequence). Trimming left V 6 bases short and J 10 bases short, with 19 bases between. The source of this sequence is an adult with an advanced solid tumor such as melanoma, head and neck, liver or kidney cancer. The chain combines TRBV19 with TRBJ1-6; the D gene is possibly TRBD1 (5 bases). The sequenced sample was CD4+ or CD8+ T cells sorted from blood, obtained in a trial of the OX40 agonist ivuxolimab. CDR3 sequence: CASRIGGGVVSPLHF. The CDR3 region has the DNA TGTGCCAGTAGAATTGGGGGTGGTGTGGTCTCACCCCTCCACTTT.